The 7 T cell receptor beta chains in this list originate from one sample, sequenced in a study of blood T cell repertoires in COVID-19. Produced via immunoSEQ multiplex PCR; TCRdb's table is partial and in-frame only. The repertoire holds 100,000 to 120,000 clones, about 75% seen once, with roughly a fifth in the top ten. Material for sequencing was peripheral blood. The receptors here all came from a woman in her sixties or seventies with acute or convalescent COVID-19.

In this sample, this clone turned up a few times. The V gene is TRBV2, the J gene TRBJ1-5, with TRBD1 matching over 8 bases. V lost 6 bases and J lost 2; bases outside the gene matches: 6. The CDR3 is 15 amino acids. The V gene's germline CDR1 is SNHLY and CDR2 FYNNEI. CDR3: CASRLQGERNQPQHF. The DNA of the CDR3 is TGTGCCAGCAGACTACAGGGGGAACGCAATCAGCCCCAGCATTTT.

V usage is TRBV5-1 and J usage is TRBJ2-7; perhaps TRBD2 as D (5 bases). V was cut by 10 bases and J by 7 bases, with 30 bases left in between. CDR1 is SGHRS and CDR2 is YFSETQ in the germline V gene. The CDR3 spans 16 residues. The CDR3 here is CACLSRWVGPGWEQYF. The CDR3 DNA sequence: TGCGCCTGCTTGAGCCGTTGGGTGGGCCCGGGGTGGGAGCAGTACTTC.

The chain employs TRBV15 and TRBJ2-4; TRBD1 agrees at 10 bases. The V and J ends lost 3 bases and 7 bases, in that order; junction bases with no gene match: 9. This CDR3 has 16 residues. Germline V gives CDR1 LNHNV, CDR2 YYDKDF (reference sequence). CDR3 DNA: TGTGCCACCAGCAGGGACAGGGGGGGATCTGCGAACATTCAGTACTTC. Protein product: CATSRDRGGSANIQYF.

The genes are TRBV19 and TRBJ1-5, with D maybe TRBD1 (5 bases). V was cut by 5 bases and J by 6 bases, with 11 bases left in between. CDR1 is LNHDA, CDR2 SQIVND, per germline (reference sequence). The CDR3 spans 13 residues. CDR3 nucleotides: TGTGCCAGTAGTGCCTCGGGGGGTCAGCCCCAGCATTTT. Translated, it gives CASSASGGQPQHF.

V usage is TRBV6-5 and J usage is TRBJ1-2, with a possible D match to TRBD1 (6 bases). The V end was cut by 4 bases, the J end by 0 bases, with 15 bases between. The CDR3 contains 16 residues. Germline V lookup: CDR1 MNHEY, CDR2 SVGAGI. For the CDR3, the DNA is TGTGCCAGCAGTTCCCCACAGGGCCAGGCTAACTATGGCTACACCTTC. Translating it yields CASSSPQGQANYGYTF.

The chain couples TRBV5-1 to TRBJ1-2, with 9 bases aligning to TRBD1. The germline V gene encodes CDR1 SGHRS and CDR2 YFSETQ. This CDR3 region has 15 residues. J gave up 6 bases and V 4 bases, and 10 bases lay outside the gene matches. CDR3 sequence: CASSLPGQGGHGYTF. CDR3 bases: TGCGCCAGCAGCCTCCCGGGACAGGGTGGACATGGCTACACCTTC.

Here the CDR3 DNA reads TGTGCCAGCCGTCGGGGGATTAATGAAAAACTGTTTTTT. Translated: CASRRGINEKLFF. This chain joins TRBV6-4 and TRBJ1-4, with D maybe TRBD1 (5 bases). CDR3 length: 13 amino acids. Germline V gene data show CDR1 as MRHNA and CDR2 as SNTAGT. Trimming removed 8 bases from V and 4 bases from J, with 11 bases in between.